The entry below describes one T cell receptor (beta chain). Its antigen is as yet unknown. The entry originates in a study of siplizumab effects on memory and regulatory T cells. General study results and limits: Assignment to unstimulated subsets succeeded for only a minor fraction of the alloreactive clones. Unstimulated naive T cells seemed to show more diversity than memory cells did, and they also seemed to be among the major contributors to the alloresponse. Sequences that were alloreactive and traceable to unstimulated CD4+ memory cells were significantly reduced by siplizumab.

Germline CDR1 SGHDT, CDR2 YYEEEE. Trimming removed 4 bases from V and 0 bases from J, with 6 bases in between. The CDR3 length is 13 residues. Around 96,000 TCR templates were measured in each sample. Generated by immunoSEQ multiplex PCR, the TCRdb table keeps only in-frame clones and is missing some. The sample contains about 82,000 clones, roughly 87% of which appear only once. The sequence came from a human donor in good health. The specimen sequenced was Tregs sorted from blood. The genes are TRBV5-6 and TRBJ2-3; D remains unclear. In DNA form, the CDR3 reads TGTGCCAGCAGCATTCCTAGCACAGATACGCAGTATTTT. Translation: CASSIPSTDTQYF.